A selection of T cell receptor beta chains follows, all from one sample in a study of cytomegalovirus exposure and HLA in healthy donors. The repertoire was sequenced with immunoSEQ multiplex PCR; TCRdb's copy has only in-frame clones and lacks some. The repertoire holds fewer than 200,000 clones, 75% to 90% seen once, with 0.65% in the top ten. Specimen: PBMCs. The origin of the receptors is a boy aged 10-17 years in good health and CMV-seronegative. CDR3s include the opening cysteine and the closing phenylalanine or tryptophan. D genes are given only for firm matches. A row's size may be missing; if present it is once, few, many or a size class.

TRBJ1-1,TRBV19,.,.,TGTGCCAGTAGTATCGGGACAATCATGAACACTGAAGCTTTCTTT,CASSIGTIMNTEAFF
TRBJ2-7,TRBV11-2,.,TRBD2,TGTGCCAGCAAGGGAGCGGGGGACTACGAGCAGTACTTC,CASKGAGDYEQYF
TRBJ1-6,TRBV7-9,once,TRBD1,TGTGCCAGCAGCTTAGCTCTCAGGGACAGGGATAATTCACCCCTCCACTTT,CASSLALRDRDNSPLHF
TRBJ1-1,TRBV7-9,once,.,TGTGCCAGCAGCAGAGACAGTTGGAACACTGAAGCTTTCTTT,CASSRDSWNTEAFF
TRBJ2-3,TRBV7-2,once,TRBD1,TGTGCCAGCAGCTTAACTAGAGGACAGGGACCAGATACGCAGTATTTT,CASSLTRGQGPDTQYF
TRBJ2-7,TRBV4-1,.,TRBD1,TGCGCCAGCAGCCAAGAAGGGACAGGGTCCTACGAGCAGTACTTC,CASSQEGTGSYEQYF
TRBJ1-5,TRBV7-8,.,.,TGTGCCAGCAGTGGGGGAGGGTTAGGTCAGCCCCAGCATTTT,CASSGGGLGQPQHF
TRBJ2-2,TRBV13,few,TRBD2,TGTGCCAGCCGACGACTAGCGGGGGGAGCCGGGGAGCTGTTTTTT,CASRRLAGGAGELFF
TRBJ1-2,TRBV5-4,.,.,TGTGCCAGCAGCCAAGATAGGGCGGGGGCATGGTATGGCTACACCTTC,CASSQDRAGAWYGYTF
TRBJ1-4,TRBV18,.,TRBD1,TGTGCCAGCTCAGCTCGGACAGGGGTCAATGAAAAACTGTTTTTT,CASSARTGVNEKLFF
TRBJ2-6,TRBV10-3,.,TRBD1,TGTGCCATCAGCCCGACAGGGGGCGGAGTAGCTGGGGCCAACGTCCTGACTTTC,CAISPTGGGVAGANVLTF